The entry below gives a single T cell receptor beta chain sequence along with its context. Its target is not known. This sample is part of a study of OX40 agonist ivuxolimab in advanced cancers. At the level of the study: Patients took ivuxolimab, an agonistic anti-OX40 (CD134) antibody. Overall study results and limits: With doses of 0.1 to 3.0 mg/kg, CD4+ and CD8+ blood T cells had undergone clonal expansion by week 6. The authors also found low normalized T-cell clonal expansion in some nonresponders.

The sampling schedule covered blood at baseline, cycle 4 day 1, and cycle 7 day 1. TCRdb's table, derived via immunoSEQ multiplex PCR, lists solely in-frame clones and lacks some. The sample has 100,000 to 150,000 clones, about 93% seen once. Germline CDR1 is MNHEY and CDR2 is SVGAGI. Trimming at V came to 6 bases and at J to 5 bases, leaving 12 bases not matched to a gene. This CDR3 has 15 residues. The source of this sequence is an adult with an advanced solid tumor such as melanoma, head and neck, liver or kidney cancer. The V and J genes are TRBV6-5 and TRBJ1-1, with TRBD1 matching 7 bases. The sequences come from CD4+ or CD8+ T cells sorted from blood, collected in a trial of the OX40 agonist ivuxolimab. CDR3 sequence (DNA): TGTGCCAGCAGCTCTGCTTCGACAGGGCGGACTGAAGCTTTCTTT. Protein sequence: CASSSASTGRTEAFF.